The 16 T cell receptor beta chains presented below share a single source sample, sequenced in a study of T-cell reconstitution after alpha-beta-depleted transplantation in children. Library preparation (for TCRbeta) was performed with unique molecular identifiers. TCRdb processed the PCR reads anew with MiXCR; each CDR3 protein has one entry. There are fewer than 700,000 distinct CDR3 sequences in the sample; about 21% occur only once, and around 14% lies in the top ten. Source: PBMCs, mostly from graft donor cells, taken 360 days after TCRalphabeta/CD19-depleted stem cell transplant. Receptors were obtained from a boy under two years old who had a stem cell transplant for acute myeloid leukemia, so the T cells may come from the graft donor.

This clonotype has at least ten counts. The J gene is TRBJ2-5, the V gene TRBV29-1; D gene unclear. The V gene's germline CDR1 is SQVTM and CDR2 ANQGSEA. The CDR3 length is 12 residues. With 4 bases removed from V and 7 bases from J, the gap between germline ends came to 13 bases. The CDR3, as DNA: TGCAGCGTTGTCGCCCCCTGGGGGACCCAGTACTTC. Translation: CSVVAPWGTQYF.

This sequence joins TRBV20-1 and TRBJ2-1; weak D call: TRBD2 (5 bases). The germline V and J ends were trimmed by 0 bases and 8 bases, with 23 bases remaining between them. Germline CDR1 and CDR2: DFQATT and SNEGSKA (reference sequence). This CDR3 comprises 17 residues. The chain's CDR3 is CSARDPKRREDSDEQFF. The CDR3 DNA follows: TGCAGTGCTAGAGATCCTAAGCGCCGTGAGGACTCCGATGAGCAGTTCTTC.

This clonotype was observed a few times. This chain joins TRBV6-1 and TRBJ1-2; possibly TRBD1 for D (5 bases). V was shortened by 8 bases and J by 2 bases, with 12 bases between the two germline ends. Germline values: CDR1 MNHNS, CDR2 SASEGT. CDR3 length equals 13 residues. The CDR3 sequence is CASGRGANYGYTF. The CDR3 nucleotides are TGTGCCAGCGGTCGGGGCGCAAACTATGGCTACACCTTC.

In nucleotides, the CDR3 is TGCAGCGTTGAGGACAGGGCCGACTACTCTGGAAACACCATATATTTT. This encodes CSVEDRADYSGNTIYF. This chain joins TRBV29-1 and TRBJ1-3, with 8 bases lining up with TRBD1. After removal of 3 bases from V and 0 bases from J, the junction contained 7 bases not matched to a gene. Germline V CDR1 and CDR2: SQVTM, ANQGSEA. The CDR3 covers 16 residues.

This clonotype showed up many times. The J gene is TRBJ2-7, the V gene TRBV29-1; D unresolved. CDR1 and CDR2 (germline): SQVTM, ANQGSEA. The CDR3 consists of 13 residues. The germline V and J ends were trimmed by 2 bases and 12 bases, with 20 bases remaining between them. CDR3 residues: CSVEKVNTLERYF. CDR3 coding DNA: TGCAGCGTTGAAAAGGTGAATACCCTAGAACGGTACTTC.

At least ten counts were recorded for this clonotype. J is TRBJ2-3 and V is TRBV20-1; D may be TRBD2 (5 bases). The germline V gene encodes CDR1 DFQATT and CDR2 SNEGSKA (reference sequence). The V gene lost 1 base and the J gene lost 10 bases, with 15 bases spanning the gap. There are 13 residues in the CDR3. The chain's CDR3 is CSARGTAWDPQYF. The DNA for the CDR3 is TGCAGTGCTAGAGGGACTGCCTGGGATCCGCAGTATTTT.

In this sample, this clonotype turned up a few times. The J gene is TRBJ2-2, the V gene TRBV12-3 or TRBV12-4; D remains unclear. The CDR3 totals 15 residues. V was trimmed by 0 bases and J by 7 bases, leaving 12 bases between them. The CDR3 spells CASSLARHPGGELFF. The CDR3 bases are TGTGCCAGCAGTTTAGCGCGTCACCCTGGCGGGGAGCTGTTTTTT.

The J gene is TRBJ1-1, the V gene TRBV20-1; 8 nucleotides align to TRBD1. This CDR3 comprises 13 residues. V lost 6 bases, J lost 8 bases, and 11 bases stayed unmatched. Germline-derived CDR1 and CDR2 are DFQATT and SNEGSKA (reference sequence). The DNA for the CDR3 is TGCAGTGCCAAAAAACAGGGGGTTCCAGAAGCTTTCTTT. It codes for CSAKKQGVPEAFF.

V is TRBV6-2 or TRBV6-3 and J is TRBJ2-7; perhaps TRBD2 as D (5 bases). The ends were cut back, 6 bases at V and 5 bases at J, with 20 bases in the middle. The CDR3 has 15 amino acids. CDR1 is MNHEY and CDR2 is SVGEGT in the germline V gene. CDR3 sequence (DNA): TGTGCCAGCAGCGTTCTTTATTTGGGAGTGGACGAGCAGTACTTC. Amino acid sequence: CASSVLYLGVDEQYF.

A note on this clonotype: A much larger clone lies a single base off, so this may be a read error. V is TRBV21-1 and J is TRBJ2-7; the table names TRBD2, a call not compared with the DNA. TRBV21-1 is a recognized pseudogene. The CDR3 sequence is 17 residues long. The CDR3 bases are TGTGCCAGCAGCAAAGCCCTCCGGGGGGGAAAAGATATTGAGCAGTGCTTC. As protein: CASSKALRGGKDIEQCF.

This clonotype was recorded many times. The rearrangement joins TRBV12-3 or TRBV12-4 to TRBJ2-5; D ambiguous. This CDR3 is 13 amino acids long. Trimming cost V 3 bases and J 5 bases, with 10 bases left between them. In DNA form, the CDR3 reads TGTGCCAGCAGTTTGCTCGAAGGGGAGACCCAGTACTTC. It codes for CASSLLEGETQYF.

The V and J genes are TRBV5-1 and TRBJ2-3; D gene uncertain. The germline V gene has CDR1 SGHRS and CDR2 YFSETQ. The V gene lost 0 bases and the J gene lost 0 bases, with 14 bases spanning the gap. The CDR3 is 17 residues long. The CDR3: CASSLDVAGASTDTQYF. In nucleotides, the CDR3 is TGCGCCAGCAGCTTGGACGTTGCAGGAGCTAGCACAGATACGCAGTATTTT.

This clonotype has only a few counts. V usage is TRBV20-1 and J usage is TRBJ1-1; D is undetermined. V was shortened by 6 bases and J by 8 bases, with 7 bases between the two germline ends. The CDR3 spans 9 residues. CDR1 and CDR2 (germline): DFQATT, SNEGSKA (reference sequence). In DNA, the CDR3 is TGCAGTGCGGGGAGGGAAGCTTTCTTT. It yields the protein CSAGREAFF.

This clonotype occurred many times. V gene TRBV20-1 combines with J gene TRBJ2-5; either TRBD1 or TRBD2 may fit D (6 bases each). The germline CDR1 and CDR2 sequences are DFQATT and SNEGSKA (reference sequence). This CDR3 has 13 amino acids. The V end lost 6 bases, the J end lost 0 bases, and 11 bases lay between the germline ends. CDR3 coding DNA: TGCAGTGCCGCCCGGGGGCACCAAGAGACCCAGTACTTC. Translation gives CSAARGHQETQYF.

This clonotype was observed a handful of times. The rearrangement links TRBV5-1 to TRBJ2-3; no clear D gene. The V and J ends lost 6 bases and 1 base respectively, with 12 bases between them. The CDR3 runs to 14 residues. Looked up from germline, CDR1 is SGHRS and CDR2 is YFSETQ. As DNA, the CDR3 is TGCGCCAGCAAGGGCCAGTCCGGCACAGATACGCAGTATTTT. Residues: CASKGQSGTDTQYF.

This clonotype appeared many times. The chain has TRBV28 and TRBJ1-2; D unresolved. Germline values: CDR1 MDHEN, CDR2 SYDVKM. The CDR3 runs 12 residues. V was clipped by 6 bases and J by 8 bases, with 13 bases between them. The DNA of the CDR3 is TGTGCCAGCAGCCCCCAGGTGGGCGGCTACACCTTC. This gives the protein CASSPQVGGYTF.